These 23 T cell receptor beta chains share one sample of origin, sequenced in a study of OX40 agonist ivuxolimab in advanced cancers. Repertoires were generated with immunoSEQ multiplex PCR, while TCRdb's copy carries only in-frame clones and drops some. The table includes 50,000 to 60,000 clones, roughly nine tenths detected once. This specimen was CD4+ or CD8+ T cells sorted from blood, taken in a trial of the OX40 agonist ivuxolimab. Receptors were obtained from an adult with an advanced solid tumor such as melanoma, head and neck, liver or kidney cancer.

Worth noting for this clone: Other DNA sequences in this specimen translate into the identical CDR3. CDR3 in amino acids: CASSARTGPSYNEQFF. CDR3 sequence (DNA): TGTGCCAGCAGCGCCCGGACAGGGCCCTCCTACAATGAGCAGTTCTTC. This rearrangement joins TRBV9 to TRBJ2-1; TRBD1 matches at 8 bases. The CDR3 loop spans 16 amino acids. Germline-derived CDR1 and CDR2 are SGDLS and YYNGEE. V lost 3 bases to trimming and J lost 0 bases; unmatched junction nucleotides: 5.

In its sample, this clone ranks as medium-sized (0.01 to 0.1%). The chain links TRBV10-3 to TRBJ2-5; the D gene could be TRBD1 or TRBD2 (6 bases each). The CDR3 consists of 18 residues. The germline gives CDR1 ENHRY, CDR2 SYGVKD. V was trimmed by 0 bases and J by 5 bases, leaving 22 bases between them. The CDR3: CAISESVGARTIEETQYF. The CDR3 coding sequence is TGTGCCATCAGTGAGTCTGTGGGGGCGCGGACTATAGAGGAGACCCAGTACTTC.

CDR3 DNA: TGTGCCAGCAGCCAAGATCAATCTGGCGGGAGGGCCGTCGAGCAGTACTTC. Its protein is CASSQDQSGGRAVEQYF. The chain is built from TRBV4-2 and TRBJ2-7; 9 nucleotides match TRBD2. The CDR3 is 17 residues long. Trimming removed 0 bases from V and 6 bases from J; junction bases left unmatched: 12. The germline V gene encodes CDR1 LGHNA and CDR2 YNFKEQ.

The chain couples TRBV18 to TRBJ2-7, with a weak D call TRBD1 (6 bases). Looked up from germline, CDR1 is KGHSH and CDR2 is LQKENI. V was pared by 5 bases and J by 2 bases, with 10 bases between. The CDR3 has 13 residues. The CDR3 region has the DNA TGTGCCAGCTCATGGGACACTCCCTACGAGCAGTACTTC. It specifies CASSWDTPYEQYF.

V and J are TRBV7-9 and TRBJ2-1; D is unresolved. V shed 5 bases and J shed 0 bases, with 14 bases lying between them. The germline gives CDR1 SEHNR, CDR2 FQNEAQ (reference sequence). The CDR3 consists of 16 residues. The CDR3: CASSTSSSSSYNEQFF. CDR3 in DNA: TGTGCCAGCAGCACTTCCTCATCGAGCTCCTACAATGAGCAGTTCTTC. The variable domain in full, with the rest retrieved from reference TRBV7-9 and TRBJ2-1, is DTGVSQNPRHKITKRGQNVTFRCDPISEHNRLYWYRQTLGQGPEFLTYFQNEAQLEKSRLLSDRFSAERPKGSFSTLEIQRTEQGDSAMYLCASSTSSSSSYNEQFFGPGTRLTVL.

The chain has TRBV6-4 and TRBJ2-1; 9 bases line up with TRBD2. The CDR3 has 15 residues. After removal of 5 bases from V and 3 bases from J, the junction contained 5 bases not matched to a gene. Germline V gene sequence: CDR1 MRHNA, CDR2 SNTAGT. The CDR3 nucleotides read TGTGCCAGCAGTTTCTTAGCGGGGGACTACAATGAGCAGTTCTTC. It is translated as CASSFLAGDYNEQFF.

This chain connects TRBV2 to TRBJ1-2; D is perhaps TRBD1 (6 bases). Germline V CDR1 and CDR2: SNHLY, FYNNEI. The CDR3 is 13 residues long. V gave up 2 bases and J gave up 3 bases, with 7 bases separating them. DNA for the CDR3: TGTGCCAGCAGTGAATGGACAGACTATGGCTACACCTTC. Translated, it gives CASSEWTDYGYTF. The whole variable domain, filled in from reference TRBV2 and TRBJ1-2, reads EPEVTQTPSHQVTQMGQEVILRCVPISNHLYFYWYRQILGQKVEFLVSFYNNEISEKSEIFDDQFSVERPDGSNFTLKIRSTKLEDSAMYFCASSEWTDYGYTFGSGTRLTVV.

The rearrangement joins TRBV7-9 to TRBJ2-7; unclear D gene. V lost 4 bases and J lost 2, with 9 bases in between. Germline lookup yields CDR1 SEHNR and CDR2 FQNEAQ (reference sequence). The CDR3 covers 13 residues. The CDR3 DNA reads TGTGCCAGCAGCTCTCCGGTCACCTACGAGCAGTACTTC. Translating it yields CASSSPVTYEQYF. The full variable domain, rest sourced from reference TRBV7-9 and TRBJ2-7, is DTGVSQNPRHKITKRGQNVTFRCDPISEHNRLYWYRQTLGQGPEFLTYFQNEAQLEKSRLLSDRFSAERPKGSFSTLEIQRTEQGDSAMYLCASSSPVTYEQYFGPGTRLTVT.

The chain recombines TRBV6-1 with TRBJ2-3; D is ambiguous. Trimming cost V 3 bases and J 3 bases, with 13 bases left between them. The CDR3 consists of 15 residues. Per germline, CDR1 MNHNS and CDR2 SASEGT. The CDR3 bases are TGTGCCAGCAGTGAGGCTCTAGTTCAGACAGATACGCAGTATTTT. Translation: CASSEALVQTDTQYF.

J is TRBJ2-5 and V is TRBV13; a weak D match, TRBD2 (5 bases). This CDR3 has 13 amino acids. Deletions cut 5 bases from V and 3 bases from J, with 10 bases between. Germline CDR1 reads PRHDT; CDR2 reads FYEKMQ (reference sequence). The CDR3 is CASSADYKETQYF. In nucleotides, the CDR3 is TGTGCCAGCAGCGCCGACTATAAAGAGACCCAGTACTTC.

The chain combines TRBV29-1 with TRBJ2-1, with 16 bases matching TRBD2. The length of the CDR3 is 18 residues. Unmatched junction bases numbered 10, after V lost 4 bases and J lost 4 bases. Germline loops: CDR1 SQVTM, CDR2 ANQGSEA. Here the CDR3 DNA reads TGCAGCGTTGCAGGGACTAGCGGGAGGGGGTCCCTGTACAATGAGCAGTTCTTC. Amino acid sequence: CSVAGTSGRGSLYNEQFF.

The chain employs TRBV7-9 and TRBJ2-3; tentatively, D is TRBD2 (5 bases). CDR3 size: 14 residues. Germline V lookup: CDR1 SEHNR, CDR2 FQNEAQ (reference sequence). V lost 2 bases, J lost 4 bases, and 10 bases lay in between. The CDR3 loop reads CASSLLIGADTQYF. CDR3 bases: TGTGCCAGCAGCTTATTAATCGGGGCAGATACGCAGTATTTT.

The chain is built from TRBV5-5 and TRBJ2-7, with 7 nucleotides matching TRBD1. The CDR3 is 14 residues long. The V segment lost 4 bases and the J segment 4 bases; nucleotides outside the gene matches: 8. In germline, CDR1 is SGHKS, CDR2 YYEKEE (reference sequence). This CDR3 reads CASSLRQGSYEQYF. As DNA, the CDR3 is TGTGCCAGCAGCCTACGACAGGGTTCTTACGAGCAGTACTTC.

The chain uses TRBV2 and TRBJ2-2; no reliable D call. CDR3 length equals 12 residues. Germline V lookup: CDR1 SNHLY, CDR2 FYNNEI. Trimming removed 7 bases from V and 7 bases from J, with 10 bases in between. CDR3 bases: TGTGCCAGCACTGGGCCGGGCGGGGAGCTGTTTTTT. Residues: CASTGPGGELFF.

The rearrangement joins TRBV19 to TRBJ1-1; 8 bases agree with TRBD1. This CDR3 spans 16 amino acids. The germline CDR1 and CDR2 sequences are LNHDA and SQIVND (reference sequence). J was trimmed by 1 base and V by 1 base; bases with no gene match: 5. The CDR3 bases are TGTGCCAGTAGTATAGGCTACGGGACAGGGAACACTGAAGCTTTCTTT. Translating gives CASSIGYGTGNTEAFF.

The chain couples TRBV29-1 to TRBJ1-1, with D tentatively TRBD1 (6 bases). The CDR3 is 12 residues long. Trimming removed 3 bases from V and 8 bases from J, with 13 bases in between. Germline V gene sequence: CDR1 SQVTM, CDR2 ANQGSEA. The CDR3 protein is CSVEAGDPEAFF. DNA of the CDR3: TGCAGCGTTGAGGCAGGGGACCCCGAAGCTTTCTTT.

The sample holds one count of this clone. V gene TRBV9 combines with J gene TRBJ2-1, with 9 bases aligning to TRBD1. The CDR3 consists of 15 residues. Losses at the gene ends were 2 bases for V and 4 bases for J; bases not matched to a gene: 4. Germline-derived CDR1 and CDR2 are SGDLS and YYNGEE. CDR3 bases: TGTGCCAGCAGCGTCCGGGACAGGGAGTACAATGAGCAGTTCTTC. Encoded protein: CASSVRDREYNEQFF. Drawing the rest from reference TRBV9 and TRBJ2-1, the complete variable domain is DSGVTQTPKHLITATGQRVTLRCSPRSGDLSVYWYQQSLDQGLQFLIQYYNGEERAKGNILERFSAQQFPDLHSELNLSSLELGDSALYFCASSVRDREYNEQFFGPGTRLTVL.

The V and J genes are TRBV7-9 and TRBJ2-7; D not certain. V was cut by 1 base and J by 4 bases, with 11 bases left in between. Germline assignment: CDR1 SEHNR and CDR2 FQNEAQ (reference sequence). CDR3 size: 14 residues. This CDR3 is CASSLVVVPYEQYF. CDR3 coding DNA: TGTGCCAGCAGCTTAGTAGTCGTGCCTTACGAGCAGTACTTC.

This CDR3 reads CASSLLPNTEAFF. As DNA, the CDR3 is TGTGCCAGCAGCTTGCTTCCGAACACTGAAGCTTTCTTT. The chain has TRBV5-8 and TRBJ1-1; D is unclear. The CDR3 extends over 13 amino acids. The germline gives CDR1 SGHTS, CDR2 YDEGEE. V was pared by 1 base and J by 1 base, with 5 bases between.

The chain joins TRBV11-2 to TRBJ2-5, with TRBD1 matching 7 bases. Per the germline V gene, CDR1 is SGHAT and CDR2 is FQNNGV. V lost 5 bases, J lost 1 base, and 10 bases stayed unmatched. This CDR3 is 16 amino acids long. CDR3 region: CASSEGQFSSQETQYF. The DNA for the CDR3 is TGTGCCAGCAGCGAGGGACAGTTTAGTAGCCAAGAGACCCAGTACTTC.

This chain uses TRBV5-6 with TRBJ2-7, with a tentative D call TRBD1 (5 bases). Germline CDR1 reads SGHDT; CDR2 reads YYEEEE. The length of the CDR3 is 13 residues. V lost 2 bases and J 6 bases, leaving 12 bases between the germline ends. The CDR3 is CASSLGQVREQYF. CDR3 coding DNA: TGTGCCAGCAGCTTAGGACAAGTCCGCGAGCAGTACTTC.

V usage is TRBV27 and J usage is TRBJ2-7; 10 nucleotides align to TRBD2. The length of the CDR3 is 15 residues. CDR1 is MNHEY and CDR2 is SMNVEV in the germline V gene (reference sequence). Germline trimming cut 3 bases from V and 2 bases from J; bases unmatched to any gene: 4. The CDR3 reads CASSFGSGRAYEQYF. CDR3 sequence (DNA): TGTGCCAGCAGTTTTGGGAGCGGGAGGGCCTACGAGCAGTACTTC.

The rearrangement uses TRBV10-2 and TRBJ2-7; D is undetermined. V was trimmed by 1 base and J by 5 bases, leaving 6 bases between them. The CDR3 runs to 12 residues. The germline V gene encodes CDR1 WSHSY and CDR2 SAAADI. CDR3 residues: CASSEYWDEQYF. The CDR3 nucleotides are TGCGCCAGCAGTGAGTACTGGGACGAGCAGTACTTC.